This is a list of T cell receptor beta chains from one sample in a study of CD8+ T cells in alopecia areata. Libraries were prepared by immunoSEQ multiplex PCR; TCRdb keeps only in-frame clonotypes and omits some of them. Of about 200,000 clones listed, about three fifths are singletons. The sample in question was CD4+ T cells sorted from blood, obtained around week 47, from a patient treated with tofacitinib. The receptors come from a human donor with alopecia areata. The conserved cysteine and the conserved F or W are not part of the CDR3 here.

>TRBV11-2|TRBJ2-7
ASSRHEQY
>TRBV5-1|TRBJ2-6
ASSTGTGISGANVLT
>TRBV6-5|TRBJ1-5
ASSTPGHANQPQH
>TRBV5-1|TRBJ2-1
ASSELAGANNEQF
>TRBV28|TRBJ2-1
ASSFSSNGAYNEQF
>TRBV9|TRBJ2-3
ASSVAPFTDTQY
>TRBV2|TRBJ2-7
ASGAGDSYEQY
>TRBV11-2|TRBJ2-5
ASSLDIGLVEETQY
>TRBV18|TRBJ2-4
ASSPRTGTGKNIQY
>TRBV6-5|TRBJ1-1
ASSYSGAMNTEAF
>TRBV29-1|TRBJ2-3
SGGEGPNTQY
>TRBV2|TRBJ1-5
ASSEGKGQNQPQH
>TRBV5-6|TRBJ1-2
ASSPQGAYGYT
>TRBV11-1|TRBJ2-5
ASSPGLAGGPETQY
>TRBV7-6|TRBJ2-3
ASSLIAGGRSDTQY
>TRBV6-1|TRBJ2-4
ASSEGGGGNIQY
>TRBV9|TRBJ1-6
ASSVAAGWDSPLH
>TRBV7-3|TRBJ2-6
ASSPNRAGANVLT
>TRBV29-1|TRBJ1-2
SVGGQAHGYT
>TRBV19|TRBJ1-5
ASAGRYSNQPQH
>TRBV5-8|TRBJ1-4
ASSVGPRDEKLF
>TRBV5-1|TRBJ2-7
ASSLGQDYEQY
>TRBV27|TRBJ2-1
ASSYPPYNEQF
>TRBV4-1|TRBJ1-5
ASSKVTGNNQPQH
>TRBV7-2|TRBJ2-1
ASSLMGGRVENEQF
>TRBV4-3|TRBJ1-1
ASSQGTGMNTEAF
>TRBV19|TRBJ2-7
ASSRGQLEQY
>TRBV4-3|TRBJ1-6
ASSQDTPAGNSPLH
>TRBV30|TRBJ1-6
AWSLGADSPLH
>TRBV25-1|TRBJ1-5
ASSGGQGGRQPQH
>TRBV30|TRBJ1-2
AWIPGTGANYGYT
>TRBV4-1|TRBJ2-5
ASSQGPGQGETQY
>TRBV4-3|TRBJ2-6
ASRGGLSGANVLT
>TRBV4-2|TRBJ2-2
ASSQDEAPQVGGELF
>TRBV29-1|TRBJ1-1
SVHTTREAF
>TRBV7-3|TRBJ1-2
ASSFGGGGYT
>TRBV7-9|TRBJ2-7
ASSFLGAPEYEQY
>TRBV29-1|TRBJ2-7
SVARAPSYEQY
>TRBV9|TRBJ1-1
ASSVKGGLTGTTEAF
>TRBV29-1|TRBJ2-7
SVNRVGTYEQY
>TRBV9|TRBJ1-1
ASSPQTRLPTEAF
>TRBV25-1|TRBJ1-6
ASSVGGTNSPLH
>TRBV5-1|TRBJ1-1
ASSWDYRADTEAF
>TRBV4-3|TRBJ2-1
ASSQDGSGGRF
>TRBV29-1|TRBJ2-1
SVEDGNRGFLRYEQF